This T cell receptor (beta chain) was retrieved from a study of graft-versus-host responses after intestinal transplantation. This clone came up once. Its cognate antigen is unknown. This table comes from immunoSEQ multiplex PCR, and its TCRdb copy is limited to in-frame clones, with some not included. The sample comprises some 86,000 clones, 85% to 95% of which are singletons, and 6% rests with the top ten. The V and J ends lost 6 bases and 7 bases respectively, with 12 bases between them. CDR3 length: 12 amino acids. Germline values: CDR1 LNHDA, CDR2 SQIVND (reference sequence). Sequences were derived from unstimulated CD8+ T cells sorted from spleen or lymph node cells, sampled before intestinal transplant. This receptor was taken from a human donor who received an intestinal transplant. The V gene is TRBV19, the J gene TRBJ1-1; possible D gene TRBD1, 6 bases. Here the CDR3 reads CASRGGENEAFF. In DNA, the CDR3 is TGTGCCAGTAGAGGGGGTGAAAATGAAGCTTTCTTT.